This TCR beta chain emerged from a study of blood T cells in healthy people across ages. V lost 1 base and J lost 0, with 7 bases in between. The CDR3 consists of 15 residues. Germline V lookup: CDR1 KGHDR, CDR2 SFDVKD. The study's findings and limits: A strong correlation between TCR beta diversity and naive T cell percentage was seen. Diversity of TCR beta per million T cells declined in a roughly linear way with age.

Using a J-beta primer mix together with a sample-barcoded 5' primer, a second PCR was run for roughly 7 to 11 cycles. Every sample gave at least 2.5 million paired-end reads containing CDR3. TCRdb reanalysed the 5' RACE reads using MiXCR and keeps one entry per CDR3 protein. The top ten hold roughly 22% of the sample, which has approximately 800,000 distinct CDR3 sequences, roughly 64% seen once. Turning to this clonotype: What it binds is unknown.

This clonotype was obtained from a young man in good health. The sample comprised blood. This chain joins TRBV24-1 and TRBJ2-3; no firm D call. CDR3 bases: TGTGCCACCAGTGATTTCCTGGACAGCACAGATACGCAGTATTTT. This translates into CATSDFLDSTDTQYF.